This T cell receptor (beta chain) was recovered during a study of OX40 agonist ivuxolimab in advanced cancers. Across the whole study: In three patients, partial responses were observed, one with hepatocellular carcinoma and two with cutaneous melanoma.

Blood was sampled at baseline, cycle 4 day 1, and cycle 7 day 1. The V gene end was trimmed by 5 bases and the J gene end by 7 bases; junction bases not matched to a gene: 6. This CDR3 contains 15 residues. Germline V gene data show CDR1 as MDHEN and CDR2 as SYDVKM. Sequencing used immunoSEQ multiplex PCR; TCRdb keeps in-frame clones, though not all of them. The repertoire holds 100,000 to 130,000 clones, with roughly 90% as singletons. The gene calls are TRBV28 and TRBJ1-6; the match to TRBD1 covers 9 bases. This specimen was CD4+ or CD8+ T cells sorted from blood, taken in a trial of the OX40 agonist ivuxolimab. The receptor was isolated from an adult with an advanced solid tumor such as melanoma, head and neck, liver or kidney cancer. Here the CDR3 reads CASSGWTGENSPLHF. CDR3 coding DNA: TGTGCCAGCAGTGGATGGACAGGGGAAAATTCACCCCTCCACTTT.